This T cell receptor (beta chain) was sequenced during a study of cytomegalovirus exposure and HLA in healthy donors. Study observations and caveats: Certain sequence variants were highly shared and formed a cluster, and this cluster was likely a sequencing artifact. Segments of the TCR beta V type were, in most cases, productive about 90% or about 30% of the time in an earlier analysis. Rates of TCR association differed by HLA locus in a later analysis, with DRB1 highest and HLA-C lowest.

Use of 60 Vbeta and 13 Jbeta primers characterized the PCR. The repertoire was sequenced with immunoSEQ multiplex PCR; TCRdb's copy has only in-frame clones and lacks some. The sample lists around 150,000 clones, 72% seen once, with roughly 2% in the top ten. Points on this clone: Antigen specificity is unknown.

Healthy bone marrow donors made up the cohort. This sequence was found in a man in his forties or fifties in good health and CMV-seronegative. Sequenced material: PBMCs.

CDR3 loop: CASSLRSPSGRAYEQYF. The CDR3 DNA follows: TGTGCCAGCAGCTTAAGATCCCCTAGCGGGAGAGCCTACGAGCAGTACTTC. This chain uses TRBV7-8 with TRBJ2-7, with TRBD2 identical over 10 bases. J was trimmed by 2 bases and V by 2 bases; bases with no gene match: 9. This CDR3 spans 17 amino acids. Germline V gene sequence: CDR1 SGHVS, CDR2 FQNEAQ. Using reference TRBV7-8 and TRBJ2-7 for the parts outside the CDR3, the full variable domain is GAGVSQSPRYKVAKRGQDVALRCDPISGHVSLFWYQQALGQGPEFLTYFQNEAQLDKSGLPSDRFFAERPEGSVSTLKIQRTQQEDSAVYLCASSLRSPSGRAYEQYFGPGTRLTVT.